This T cell receptor (beta chain) was identified during a study of cytotoxic CD8 clonotypes in ibrutinib-treated CLL. Study-wide points: Clonality increased at ibrutinib response, then returned toward baseline at progression. Contraction or stability on treatment characterized the public clonotypes, which were uncommon. Clonality at baseline surpassed age-matched healthy donors and tracked circulating CD8+ T-cell counts.

The table came from immunoSEQ multiplex PCR; TCRdb's copy has only in-frame clones and leaves some out. The data show about 200,000 clones, roughly three quarters seen once. The CDR3 contains 13 residues. The ends were cut back, 9 bases at V and 7 bases at J, with 15 bases in the middle. Germline CDR1 is LNHDA and CDR2 is SQIVND (reference sequence). A note on this clone: The antigen remains unidentified.

The material was PBMCs, obtained after 12 months of ibrutinib treatment. This receptor was identified in a human donor with chronic lymphocytic leukemia. The chain employs TRBV19 and TRBJ1-4, with no clear D. CDR3 nucleotides: TGTGCCAGCCAGAAACGAACTGGTGAAAAACTGTTTTTT. This translates into CASQKRTGEKLFF.